The rows below give T cell receptor beta chains drawn from one sample of a study. TCRdb reanalysed the reads using MiXCR and keeps one entry per CDR3 protein. The table lists some 15,000 distinct CDR3 sequences, about 30% of them singletons. Sequences were obtained from blood. These receptors originate from a human donor. The CDR3 runs from the conserved cysteine through the conserved F or W. D genes are given only for firm matches. Not every row has a clone size; where given, it reads once, few, many or a size class.

>.|TRBV4-2|TRBJ1-6|medium-sized
CASSQVGSPLHF
TGTGCCAGCAGCCAAGTTGGTTCACCCCTCCACTTT
>.|TRBV4-3|TRBJ2-5|many
CASSQDRGTQYF
TGCGCCAGCAGCCAAGATCGGGGGACCCAGTACTTC
>TRBD2|TRBV4-3|TRBJ2-1|few
CASSQWTSENNEQFF
TGCGCCAGCAGCCAATGGACTAGCGAAAACAATGAGCAGTTCTTC
>TRBD2|TRBV4-3|TRBJ2-1|few
CASSHRLAGVIKTNEQFF
TGCGCCAGCAGCCACCGACTAGCGGGCGTTATAAAAACTAATGAGCAGTTCTTC
>TRBD1|TRBV4-3|TRBJ2-4|many
CASSQVKGANIQYF
TGCGCCAGCAGCCAAGTAAAGGGGGCGAACATTCAGTACTTC
>.|TRBV4-3|TRBJ2-1|once
CASSQDRGQGTGEQFF
TGCGCCAGCAGCCAAGATAGGGGACAAGGAACCGGGGAGCAGTTCTTC
>TRBD1|TRBV4-3|TRBJ1-2|many
CASSHFRGQGNGYTF
TGCGCCAGCAGCCATTTCCGGGGACAGGGCAATGGCTACACCTTC
>.|TRBV4-2|TRBJ1-3|medium-sized
CASSQVPSASGNTIYF
TGTGCCAGCAGCCAAGTTCCCAGCGCCTCTGGAAACACCATATATTTT
>TRBD1|TRBV4-3|TRBJ2-7|many
CASSQEQGSAYEQYF
TGCGCCAGCAGCCAAGAACAGGGGTCAGCCTACGAGCAGTACTTC
>TRBD2|TRBV4-1|TRBJ2-1|.
CASSQERDSLNEQFF
TGCGCCAGCAGCCAGGAGCGGGACTCCCTCAATGAGCAGTTCTTC
>TRBD1|TRBV18|TRBJ2-2|.
CASSPWGTGILGELFF
TGTGCCAGCTCACCATGGGGGACAGGGATTCTCGGGGAGCTGTTTTTT
>TRBD1|TRBV5-1|TRBJ1-1|medium-sized
CASSLRGPLPRFTEAFF
TGCGCCAGCAGCTTGAGGGGGCCCCTCCCTCGATTCACTGAAGCTTTCTTT
>TRBD2|TRBV14|TRBJ2-2|.
CASMGTSGPNTGELFF
TGTGCCAGCATGGGGACTAGCGGCCCGAACACCGGGGAGCTGTTTTTT
>.|TRBV4-3|TRBJ1-3|medium-sized
CASSQDPPGAGNTIYF
TGCGCCAGCAGCCAAGATCCTCCCGGAGCTGGAAACACCATATATTTT
>.|TRBV29-1|TRBJ2-3|medium-sized
CSVGGGRDTQYF
TGCAGCGTTGGTGGGGGGAGAGATACGCAGTATTTT
>.|TRBV20-1|TRBJ2-7|.
CSQDLRGVYEQYF
TGCAGCCAAGATTTACGAGGAGTATACGAGCAGTACTTC
>.|TRBV7-2|TRBJ1-1|many
CASSFRWNTEAFF
TGTGCCAGCAGCTTCAGGTGGAACACTGAAGCTTTCTTT
>.|TRBV29-1|TRBJ2-7|medium-sized
CSVYGSQDHEQYF
TGCAGCGTTTACGGGAGCCAGGACCACGAGCAGTACTTC
>.|TRBV4-3|TRBJ1-1|.
CASSQGEGLGVGAEAFF
TGCGCCAGCAGCCAAGGCGAGGGATTAGGGGTCGGCGCTGAAGCTTTCTTT
>.|TRBV29-1|TRBJ2-5|many
CSVGPTTQETQYF
TGCAGCGTTGGCCCCACTACCCAAGAGACCCAGTACTTC
>.|TRBV4-2|TRBJ1-1|many
CASSPSGWPLTLTSTEAFF
TGTGCCAGCAGCCCTTCGGGGTGGCCCCTCACTCTTACAAGCACTGAAGCTTTCTTT
>TRBD1|TRBV9|TRBJ2-1|.
CASSLGGTGFSEQFF
TGTGCCAGCAGCCTAGGGGGGACAGGGTTTAGTGAGCAGTTCTTC
>TRBD1|TRBV30|TRBJ1-2|many
CAWSVLGQDLYGYTF
TGTGCCTGGAGTGTACTGGGACAGGACCTCTATGGCTACACCTTC